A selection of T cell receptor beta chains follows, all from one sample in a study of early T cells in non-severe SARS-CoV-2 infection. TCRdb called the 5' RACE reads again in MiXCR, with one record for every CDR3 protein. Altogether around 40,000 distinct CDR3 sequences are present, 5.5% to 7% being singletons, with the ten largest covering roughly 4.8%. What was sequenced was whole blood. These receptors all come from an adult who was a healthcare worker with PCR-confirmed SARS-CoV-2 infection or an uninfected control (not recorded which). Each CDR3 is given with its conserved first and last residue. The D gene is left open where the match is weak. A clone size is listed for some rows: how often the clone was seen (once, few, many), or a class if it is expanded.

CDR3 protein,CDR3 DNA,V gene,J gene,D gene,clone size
CASEGLWGTQYF,TGCGCCAGCGAGGGACTTTGGGGGACCCAGTACTTC,TRBV10-2,TRBJ2-5,.,many
CASSQDRGRANTQYF,TGCGCCAGCAGCCAAGATAGGGGGCGAGCTAATACGCAGTATTTT,TRBV4-1,TRBJ2-3,TRBD1,many
CASSQEGGTYEQYF,TGTGCCAGCAGCCAAGAAGGCGGTACCTACGAGCAGTACTTC,TRBV3-1,TRBJ2-7,.,many
CASSFGGMDQPQHF,TGTGCCAGCAGTTTCGGAGGGATGGATCAGCCCCAGCATTTT,TRBV27,TRBJ1-5,.,many
CASSQGLAGGTYEQYF,TGTGCCAGCAGCCAAGGGCTAGCGGGAGGAACCTACGAGCAGTACTTC,TRBV4-2,TRBJ2-7,TRBD2,many
CASSPPILSYNEQFF,TGTGCCAGCTCACCACCCATCCTTTCCTACAATGAGCAGTTCTTC,TRBV18,TRBJ2-1,.,many
CSVEEGGTSSQKEYF,TGCAGCGTTGAAGAAGGAGGGACTAGCTCCCAAAAGGAGTACTTC,TRBV29-1,TRBJ2-7,TRBD2,.
CATGTGSYEQYF,TGTGCCACCGGGACAGGGAGCTACGAGCAGTACTTC,TRBV6-1,TRBJ2-7,TRBD1,many
CASSPPEWREAMNTEAFF,TGTGCCAGCAGCCCCCCGGAATGGAGGGAGGCCATGAACACTGAAGCTTTCTTT,TRBV5-6,TRBJ1-1,.,many
CASSLNKVYEQYF,TGTGCCAGCAGCTTAAATAAGGTCTACGAGCAGTACTTC,TRBV7-8,TRBJ2-7,.,.
CASGGGGQPSTGELFF,TGTGCCAGCGGTGGGGGGGGCCAGCCAAGCACCGGGGAGCTGTTTTTT,TRBV6-5,TRBJ2-2,.,many
CASKETSGRAGELFF,TGTGCCAGTAAGGAGACTAGCGGGAGGGCCGGGGAGCTGTTTTTT,TRBV19,TRBJ2-2,TRBD2,few
CASSLETPREQYF,TGTGCCAGCAGCCTAGAGACACCCCGCGAGCAGTACTTC,TRBV28,TRBJ2-7,.,many
CASSGTSGGPDTQYF,TGTGCCAGCAGTGGTACTTCTGGGGGTCCAGATACGCAGTATTTT,TRBV6-1,TRBJ2-3,.,many
CASRATSAGTGELFF,TGTGCCAGCAGGGCCACCTCAGCGGGGACCGGGGAGCTGTTTTTT,TRBV9,TRBJ2-2,TRBD2,many
CASSRELGDTQYF,TGTGCCAGCAGTCGAGAGTTGGGAGATACGCAGTATTTT,TRBV28,TRBJ2-3,.,few
CATSARTAPYEQYF,TGTGCCACCAGTGCGCGGACTGCCCCCTACGAGCAGTACTTC,TRBV24-1,TRBJ2-7,.,many
CSARDPGLAGYEQYF,TGCAGTGCTAGAGATCCGGGACTAGCGGGGTACGAGCAGTACTTC,TRBV20-1,TRBJ2-7,TRBD2,many
CAWSLGVTDTQYF,TGTGCCTGGTCTTTGGGAGTCACAGATACGCAGTATTTT,TRBV30,TRBJ2-3,.,many
CASSSVGSSYEQYF,TGTGCCAGCAGCTCGGTCGGGAGCTCCTACGAGCAGTACTTC,TRBV12-3/TRBV12-4,TRBJ2-7,.,many
CAQAGGGNQPQHF,TGTGCTCAAGCGGGGGGTGGGAATCAGCCCCAGCATTTT,TRBV7-6,TRBJ1-5,.,.
CASSDGTGGASDTGELFF,TGCGCCAGCAGTGATGGGACAGGGGGCGCCTCGGACACCGGGGAGCTGTTTTTT,TRBV10-1,TRBJ2-2,TRBD1,.
CASSDGTSAVSYNEQFF,TGTGCCAGCAGCGACGGGACTAGCGCTGTCTCCTACAATGAGCAGTTCTTC,TRBV13,TRBJ2-1,TRBD2,many
CASSLPLGLQETQYF,TGTGCCAGCAGTTTGCCGCTCGGGCTCCAAGAGACCCAGTACTTC,TRBV12-3/TRBV12-4,TRBJ2-5,.,many
CASSTGDSETQYF,TGTGCCAGCAGTACCGGGGACTCAGAGACCCAGTACTTC,TRBV12-3/TRBV12-4,TRBJ2-5,.,many
CAWGVRETQYF,TGTGCCTGGGGGGTGAGAGAGACCCAGTACTTC,TRBV30,TRBJ2-5,.,many
CASSEGTSGAPSSYNEQFF,TGTGCCAGCAGCGAAGGGACTAGCGGGGCTCCTAGCTCCTACAATGAGCAGTTCTTC,TRBV25-1,TRBJ2-1,TRBD2,many
CATLTQGAAGQETQYF,TGTGCCACCCTGACCCAGGGGGCGGCGGGCCAAGAGACCCAGTACTTC,TRBV28,TRBJ2-5,TRBD1,.
CASARGSSSYEQYF,TGCGCCAGCGCCCGGGGGTCTTCATCCTACGAGCAGTACTTC,TRBV5-1,TRBJ2-7,.,few
CASSLWEGTYEQYF,TGCGCCAGCAGCCTATGGGAGGGAACCTACGAGCAGTACTTC,TRBV5-1,TRBJ2-7,TRBD2,many
CSVEDGVSAEQYF,TGCAGCGTTGAAGATGGGGTGAGCGCTGAGCAGTACTTC,TRBV29-1,TRBJ2-7,.,many
CASSPQGGRQETQYF,TGTGCCAGCAGTCCCCAGGGCGGACGCCAAGAGACCCAGTACTTC,TRBV3-1,TRBJ2-5,.,many